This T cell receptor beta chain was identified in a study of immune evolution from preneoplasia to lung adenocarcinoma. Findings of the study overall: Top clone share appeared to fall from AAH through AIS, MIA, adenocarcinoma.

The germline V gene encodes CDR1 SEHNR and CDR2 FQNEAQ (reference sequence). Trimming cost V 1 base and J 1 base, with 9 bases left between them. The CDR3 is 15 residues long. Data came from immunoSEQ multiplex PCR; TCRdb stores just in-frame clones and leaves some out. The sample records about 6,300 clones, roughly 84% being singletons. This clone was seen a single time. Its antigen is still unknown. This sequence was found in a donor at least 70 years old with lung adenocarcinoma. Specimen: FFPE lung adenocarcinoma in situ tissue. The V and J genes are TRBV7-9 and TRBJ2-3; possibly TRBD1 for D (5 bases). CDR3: CASSLEGQGTDTQYF. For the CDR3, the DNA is TGTGCCAGCAGCTTAGAGGGGCAAGGCACAGATACGCAGTATTTT.